The rows below give T cell receptor beta chains drawn from one sample of a study of blood T cells in healthy people across ages. TCRdb ran MiXCR on the 5' RACE reads and lists one entry per CDR3 protein. The sample shows some 930,000 distinct CDR3 sequences, approximately 32% of them seen only once. A further study also used this sample, focusing on T cells of mothers and their children.

Sequenced input: blood. The receptors stem from a middle-aged woman in good health. The CDR3 runs from the conserved cysteine through the conserved F or W. A D gene is named only where the DNA matches it firmly. A row's size may be missing; if present it is once, few, many or a size class.

D gene	J gene	clone size	V gene	CDR3 DNA	CDR3 protein
TRBD2	TRBJ2-5	-	TRBV7-3	TGTGCCAGCAGCTTAAATCAAAGGGGACTATGCAAGACCCAGTACTTC	CASSLNQRGLCKTQYF
-	TRBJ1-5	-	TRBV20-1	TGCAGTGCCCCCGTTGGTGGGGGTCGTCAGCCCCAGCATTTT	CSAPVGGGRQPQHF
-	TRBJ1-5	-	TRBV6-1	TGTGCCAGCCGCGAAGCGTTCCCTAGCAATCAGCCCCAGCATTTT	CASREAFPSNQPQHF
-	TRBJ2-2	many	TRBV7-9	TGTGCCAGCAGCACTTCAGGGGCGGGGGAATGGACCGGGGAGCTGTTTTTT	CASSTSGAGEWTGELFF
TRBD2	TRBJ2-1	many	TRBV12-3/TRBV12-4	TGTGCCAGCAGCCTCGGACTAGCGGGGCAGTTCTTC	CASSLGLAGQFF
-	TRBJ2-6	-	TRBV7-2	TGTGCCAGCAGCTTAGTTGGAGTCTCTGGGGCCAACGTCCTGACTTTC	CASSLVGVSGANVLTF
-	TRBJ1-6	-	TRBV4-3	TGCGCCAGCAGCCAAGTTGGGGTAGGGGAATCCCTCCACTTT	CASSQVGVGESLHF
TRBD2	TRBJ2-5	-	TRBV5-1	TGCGCCAGCAGCGGGGGTCTAGCGGGGCCGGGGGAGACCCGGTACTTC	CASSGGLAGPGETRYF
TRBD2	TRBJ2-1	many	TRBV4-3	TGCGCCAGCAGCGCGCGGGGGGACCCCTACAATGAGCAGTTCTTC	CASSARGDPYNEQFF
TRBD1	TRBJ2-3	many	TRBV5-1	TGCGCCAGCAGCTCTGACAGGGTAACAGATACGCAGTATTTT	CASSSDRVTDTQYF
TRBD1	TRBJ1-5	-	TRBV30	TGTGCCTGTACCGGGACAGATAGCAGTGAGCCCCAGCATTTT	CACTGTDSSEPQHF
TRBD1	TRBJ1-1	-	TRBV2	TGTGCCAGCAAGGACAGGGAGAACACTGAAGCTTTCTTT	CASKDRENTEAFF
TRBD1	TRBJ2-5	few	TRBV12-3/TRBV12-4	TGTGCCAGCAGTTTCAGGGGGCACCAAGAGACCCAGTACTTC	CASSFRGHQETQYF
-	TRBJ2-7	-	TRBV27	TGTGCCAGCAGTTCAATAAACAGGGACGAGCAGTACTTC	CASSSINRDEQYF
-	TRBJ2-1	many	TRBV27	TGTGCCAGCGGACAGTACAATGAGCAGTTCTTC	CASGQYNEQFF
-	TRBJ2-1	few	TRBV29-1	TGCAGCGCGACCGGGTGGGGATCAAACAATGAGCAGTTCTTC	CSATGWGSNNEQFF
-	TRBJ1-1	many	TRBV7-2	TGTGCCAGCAGCTTAGTAGGGATTCCTGAAGCTTTCTTT	CASSLVGIPEAFF
-	TRBJ2-5	few	TRBV21-1	TGTGCCAGCAGCGAGGACAAGGGTCAGTACTTC	CASSEDKGQYF
-	TRBJ1-2	many	TRBV2	TGTGCCAGCAGTGATGGATTGGCAGGGAGGCACTATGGCTACACCTTC	CASSDGLAGRHYGYTF
TRBD1	TRBJ2-7	-	TRBV7-2	TGTGCCAGCAACCCCGGGACAGGGGGCTTTCGAGAGCAGTACTTC	CASNPGTGGFREQYF
-	TRBJ2-4	many	TRBV29-1	TGCAGCGTTGAAGTAGGCCAGGCCGCGGGCATTCAGTACTTC	CSVEVGQAAGIQYF
TRBD1	TRBJ1-1	-	TRBV28	TGTGCCAGCAGTCCCTTTTTCCGGACAGGGTATAATGAAGCTTTCTTT	CASSPFFRTGYNEAFF
TRBD1	TRBJ1-2	-	TRBV7-9	TGTGCCAGCAGCAACGTGGGACAGTTTAACTATGGCTACACCTTC	CASSNVGQFNYGYTF
-	TRBJ2-3	-	TRBV12-3/TRBV12-4	TGTGCCAGCAGTCTTTCTCTGAGAGCAGATGTGCAGTATTTT	CASSLSLRADVQYF
TRBD1	TRBJ1-1	few	TRBV5-1	TGCGCCAGCAGCTTGGAGGGACAGGGAGACACTGAAGCTTTCTTT	CASSLEGQGDTEAFF
-	TRBJ2-7	-	TRBV28	TGTGCCAGCAGTTTCGGGGGCCAAAGCTCCTACGAGCAGTACTTC	CASSFGGQSSYEQYF
-	TRBJ1-6	many	TRBV5-1	TGCGCCAGCAGCTTGGTAGGAGATAATTCACCCCTCCACTTT	CASSLVGDNSPLHF
-	TRBJ2-7	-	TRBV7-9	TGTGCCAGCAGCTCGCTAACTAGCCCTGACGAGCAGTACTTC	CASSSLTSPDEQYF
-	TRBJ2-5	-	TRBV9	TGTGCCAGCAGCCTTAGCCCCCACAGCCGGAATCAAGAGACCCAGTACTTC	CASSLSPHSRNQETQYF
TRBD1	TRBJ1-2	few	TRBV12-3/TRBV12-4	TGTGCCAGCACCCTACGGACAGGGAACTATGGCTACACCTTC	CASTLRTGNYGYTF
-	TRBJ1-5	once	TRBV4-1	TGCGTCAGCAGCCAGGGTTGGGGGGACAATCAGCCCCAGCATTTT	CVSSQGWGDNQPQHF
-	TRBJ1-1	-	TRBV7-9	TGTGCCAGCGGAGGGAGGGGGACTGAAGCTTTCTTT	CASGGRGTEAFF
-	TRBJ2-5	-	TRBV19	TGTGCCGGTAGTATTGGTGGGTTGGAGACCCAGTACTTC	CAGSIGGLETQYF
-	TRBJ2-1	few	TRBV18	TGTGCCAGCTCACGGGAGGACAATGAGCAGTTCTTC	CASSREDNEQFF
TRBD1	TRBJ2-7	many	TRBV10-3	TGTGCCATCAGGGATCCGGGACAGGGTTACGAGCAGTACTTC	CAIRDPGQGYEQYF
-	TRBJ1-5	once	TRBV5-1	TGCGCCAGCAGCTTGACACCAGGTAGCAATCAGCCCCAGCATTTT	CASSLTPGSNQPQHF
TRBD1	TRBJ2-7	many	TRBV6-5	TGTGCCAGCAGTTATATGGGACAGGACCTCTACGAGCAGTACTTC	CASSYMGQDLYEQYF
-	TRBJ2-2	few	TRBV10-3	TGTGCCATCAGTGGGAACACCGGGGAGCTGTTTTTT	CAISGNTGELFF
-	TRBJ2-1	-	TRBV5-6	TGTGCCAGCAGCCAGAGGCGGACTAGGGACAAATGGGAGCAGTTCTTC	CASSQRRTRDKWEQFF
TRBD1	TRBJ1-5	-	TRBV20-1	TGCGATGCTGAAGTCCGGGACAGGCCAGAGCCCCAGCATTTT	CDAEVRDRPEPQHF
-	TRBJ1-3	-	TRBV7-2	TGTGCCAGCAGCTTCAGCCTGCTCGGCTCTGGAAACACCATATATTTT	CASSFSLLGSGNTIYF
-	TRBJ2-3	many	TRBV12-3/TRBV12-4	TGTGCCAGCAGTTTCGGGGCGGGACCCGCAGATACGCAGTATTTT	CASSFGAGPADTQYF
TRBD2	TRBJ2-1	-	TRBV7-2	TGTGCCAGCAGCTTAGCGGTAAGCGGGGGGGCTCAGCAGTTCTTC	CASSLAVSGGAQQFF
-	TRBJ1-6	-	TRBV21-1	TGTGCCAGCAGCAAAGATCCCCTTGGACACGGGTCCCTCCACTTT	CASSKDPLGHGSLHF
TRBD2	TRBJ2-5	-	TRBV5-5	TGTGCCGGCAGCTTTAGCGGGGGGGAAGAGGCCCAGTACTTC	CAGSFSGGEEAQYF
TRBD1	TRBJ2-3	-	TRBV28	TGTGCCAGCAGTTTGACGACAGGGGCTTATCACTCTAGCACAGATGCGCAGTATTTT	CASSLTTGAYHSSTDAQYF
TRBD1	TRBJ1-2	-	TRBV6-1	TGTGCCAGCCATTTCAATACACCGGGACAGGGGGCGCGAGGCTACACCTTC	CASHFNTPGQGARGYTF
TRBD1	TRBJ1-2	-	TRBV15	TGTGCCACCAGCAGAGATAGGAGTGGACAGGGCTATGGCTACACCTTC	CATSRDRSGQGYGYTF
-	TRBJ1-2	-	TRBV7-2	TGTGCCAGCATGGTCCCCTTTAGTTATGGCTACACCTTC	CASMVPFSYGYTF
-	TRBJ2-7	few	TRBV10-3	TGTGCCAGTTCCGGGACAAAAGGCTACGAGCAGTACTTC	CASSGTKGYEQYF
-	TRBJ2-5	-	TRBV27	TGTGGACCAGGTCGGGGGCCCGGGGAGACCCAGGACTTC	CGPGRGPGETQDF
-	TRBJ2-3	few	TRBV9	TGTGCCAGCAGCCCCCGACAGGCCCCAGATACGCAGTATTTT	CASSPRQAPDTQYF
-	TRBJ2-3	few	TRBV21-1	TGTGCCAGCGCGCCGGGCGCTAGCACAGATACGCAGTATTTT	CASAPGASTDTQYF
-	TRBJ2-5	few	TRBV12-3/TRBV12-4	TGTGCCAGCAGTTCCAGGCAGGGTCGGCCGTACTTC	CASSSRQGRPYF
-	TRBJ2-5	-	TRBV30	TGTGCCTGGAGTGTACTAGGCCAAGAGACCCAGTACTTC	CAWSVLGQETQYF
-	TRBJ2-3	-	TRBV20-1	TGCAGTGCTAGAGATACCCCACTCTCCAGCACAGATACGCAGTATTTT	CSARDTPLSSTDTQYF
-	TRBJ2-4	many	TRBV7-8	TGTGCCAGCAGCTTCGACAATGGCGGCGGAGGGAACATTCAGTACTTC	CASSFDNGGGGNIQYF